The clone carrying this TCR beta chain was observed a handful of times. RNA transcripts provided the source from which TCR beta CDR3 regions were amplified. First-round RT-PCR targeting the TCR CDR3 was performed with the HTBI primer set. TCRdb re-derived calls from the multiplex PCR reads in MiXCR, one entry per CDR3 protein. The sample records fewer than 500,000 distinct CDR3 sequences, about 14% being singletons. The data originate from a study of T cells in Graves' hyperthyroidism and ophthalmopathy. This CDR3 spans 18 amino acids. CDR1 is SGHNT, CDR2 YENEEA, per germline. V lost 0 bases and J lost 0, with 12 bases in between. Source material for PBMCs was around 10 ml fresh peripheral blood.

V gene TRBV11-3 combines with J gene TRBJ1-6; D not certain. The sample was blood. The TCR was taken from a man aged 30 to 39 with Graves' hyperthyroidism that later progressed to Graves' ophthalmopathy. The CDR3 loop reads CASSLDQSGSSYNSPLHF. Written as DNA, the CDR3 is TGTGCCAGCAGCTTAGACCAAAGCGGGAGCTCCTATAATTCACCCCTCCACTTT.